The clone carrying this T cell receptor beta chain appeared many times. In the authors' workflow: Estimated nucleated cell counts came from reference gene primer amplification. TCRdb keeps only in-frame clones here, not all; method: immunoSEQ multiplex PCR. That table gives V, J and clone size, and the DNA gave D and trimming. The sample lists under 120,000 clones; approximately 62% were seen once. This sample was included in a study of blood T cell repertoires in COVID-19. Across the study: From the United States, Italy and Spain came samples of acute and convalescent COVID-19. Sample material is recorded as cDNA or gDNA derived from T cells, B-cell-depleted T cells, or PBMCs.

This sequence originates from a man aged 80 or over with acute or convalescent COVID-19. Input material: peripheral blood.

The CDR3 DNA is TGTGCCTCCGAGGGAGCTTTCTTT. Its translation is CASEGAFF. The chain carries TRBV19 and TRBJ1-1; no clear D gene. The CDR3 runs 8 residues. Trimming cost V 11 bases and J 10 bases, with 8 bases left between them. Per germline, CDR1 LNHDA and CDR2 SQIVND (reference sequence).